This T cell receptor (beta chain) stems from a study of blood T cell repertoires in COVID-19. Clones were read by immunoSEQ multiplex PCR, and TCRdb kept only the in-frame ones, dropping some. The data hold approximately 68,000 clones, with approximately 79% observed a single time. The germline CDR1 and CDR2 sequences are SGHAT and FQNNGV. V lost 4 bases to trimming and J lost 7 bases; unmatched junction nucleotides: 8. The CDR3 runs 16 residues. This TCR derives from an elderly man with active COVID-19. The chain couples TRBV11-2 to TRBJ2-5, with TRBD2 matching over 14 bases. Sequencing was carried out using peripheral blood. DNA of the CDR3: TGTGCCAGCAGCTCGGGACTAGCGGGGGCGCGGGGGACCCAGTACTTC. Its translation: CASSSGLAGARGTQYF.